A single sample gave rise to the 4 T cell receptor beta chains below, sequenced in a study of T cell clones after liver transplantation. The table came from immunoSEQ multiplex PCR; TCRdb's copy has only in-frame clones and leaves some out. The sample has roughly 55,000 clones, roughly 71% seen once. The specimen comprised CD4+ T cells from blood, sampled about 56 months after liver transplant. The origin of the receptors is a human patient who received a liver transplant. Some T cells may originate from the graft donor.

This chain links TRBV6-5 with TRBJ1-6; D is unclear. The V end lost 3 bases, the J end lost 5 bases, and 11 bases lay between the germline ends. The germline V gene encodes CDR1 MNHEY and CDR2 SVGAGI. This CDR3 has 15 amino acids. The CDR3 reads CASSYSGGNNSPLHF. In DNA, the CDR3 is TGTGCCAGCAGTTATTCGGGTGGTAATAATTCACCCCTCCACTTT.

CDR3 amino acids: CASSEGSGGETQYF. CDR3 coding DNA: TGTGCCAGTAGTGAGGGAAGCGGGGGCGAGACCCAGTACTTC. The rearrangement uses TRBV19 and TRBJ2-5, with 8 bases lining up with TRBD2. The CDR3 length is 14 residues. The junction had 7 bases not matched to a gene; V was cut back by 5 bases and J by 5 bases. In germline, CDR1 is LNHDA, CDR2 SQIVND (reference sequence).

For the CDR3, the DNA is TGTGCCAGCAGTGACTCGGACAGGGGTGTTGAAGCTTTCTTT. The encoded protein is CASSDSDRGVEAFF. The V call is TRBV6-4, the J call TRBJ1-1; 9 nucleotides agree with TRBD1. Germline lookup yields CDR1 MRHNA and CDR2 SNTAGT. This CDR3 has 14 amino acids. J gave up 7 bases and V 0 bases, and 3 bases lay outside the gene matches.

The chain's CDR3 is CASSLEGFTDTQYF. As DNA, the CDR3 is TGTGCCAGCAGCTTAGAAGGGTTCACAGATACGCAGTATTTT. This chain links TRBV7-9 with TRBJ2-3; D call uncertain. This CDR3 has 14 amino acids. The V end lost 1 base, the J end lost 2 bases, and 7 bases lay between the germline ends. Germline V gives CDR1 SEHNR, CDR2 FQNEAQ (reference sequence).